Listed below are T cell receptor beta chains from one sample, sequenced in a study of early T cells in non-severe SARS-CoV-2 infection. TCRdb re-derived calls from the 5' RACE reads in MiXCR, one entry per CDR3 protein. The profile covers some 60,000 distinct CDR3 sequences, with about 8.9% appearing a single time and 15% to 20% taken by the ten largest. Sequencing was carried out using whole blood. These receptor sequences come from an adult who was a healthcare worker with PCR-confirmed SARS-CoV-2 infection or an uninfected control (not recorded which). CDR3s include the opening cysteine and the closing phenylalanine or tryptophan. D genes are given only for firm matches. Clone size is given for some rows only: seen once, a few or many times, or a class if the clone is expanded.

d_call	clone_size	j_call	v_call	cdr3_aa	cdr3_nt
NA	NA	TRBJ2-5	TRBV10-3	CAISSQGETQYF	TGTGCCATCAGTTCTCAGGGAGAGACCCAGTACTTC
TRBD1	many	TRBJ2-6	TRBV4-3	CASSPGTIGQGKSSGANVLTF	TGCGCCAGCAGCCCAGGTACGATCGGACAGGGAAAATCCTCTGGGGCCAACGTCCTGACTTTC
TRBD1	NA	TRBJ2-7	TRBV7-8	CASSWGTGVEQYF	TGTGCCAGCAGCTGGGGGACAGGGGTAGAGCAGTACTTC
TRBD1	few	TRBJ2-5	TRBV29-1	CSVLKTGTGGKETQYF	TGCAGCGTTCTCAAAACTGGGACAGGGGGAAAAGAGACCCAGTACTTC
TRBD1	NA	TRBJ2-2	TRBV20-1	CSAPGQGNTGELFF	TGCAGTGCTCCGGGACAGGGAAACACCGGGGAGCTGTTTTTT
TRBD1	many	TRBJ2-2	TRBV9	CASSVPQGAPNTGELFF	TGTGCCAGCAGCGTCCCACAGGGGGCTCCGAACACCGGGGAGCTGTTTTTT
NA	many	TRBJ1-5	TRBV7-9	CASSLAGHQPQHF	TGTGCCAGCAGCTTAGCGGGCCATCAGCCCCAGCATTTT
NA	many	TRBJ1-1	TRBV28	CASTPGLPLNTEAFF	TGTGCCAGCACCCCGGGTTTACCCCTGAACACTGAAGCTTTCTTT
TRBD1	many	TRBJ1-6	TRBV18	CASSGDSNNSPLHF	TGTGCCAGCTCAGGGGACAGCAATAATTCACCCCTCCACTTT
NA	few	TRBJ2-3	TRBV28	CASSLNGAHTDTQYF	TGTGCCAGCAGTTTAAATGGGGCTCACACAGATACGCAGTATTTT